In this sample, the clone carrying this T cell receptor (beta chain) turned up a few times. The sample comes from a study of T cell repertoires in cytomegalovirus infection. In the study overall: Indications of both CMV infection and matching HLA type were provided by public TCR beta signatures.

A single record per CDR3 protein comes from TCRdb applying MiXCR to the reads. This sample carries about 180,000 distinct CDR3 sequences, about 18% of them seen once, and the ten largest clones take approximately 25%. The CDR3 has 14 residues. V was trimmed by 6 bases and J by 4 bases, leaving 16 bases between them. This TCR derives from a human donor in good health (CMV status not recorded). Some clones in this sample may be carry-over from other donors' samples. Sample: CD8+ T cells from PBMCs. The chain has TRBV12-3 or TRBV12-4 and TRBJ2-7, with a weak D call TRBD2 (6 bases). CDR3: CASRSGTGKYEQYF. CDR3 DNA sequence: TGTGCCAGCAGATCCGGGACTGGCAAGTACGAGCAGTACTTC.